This T cell receptor (beta chain) was sequenced in a study of T cells in localized non-small cell lung cancer. Clones were read by immunoSEQ multiplex PCR, and TCRdb kept only the in-frame ones, dropping some. The table shows about 2,100 clones, with roughly 30% occurring only once. Trimming shortened V by 4 bases and J by 1 base, and 12 bases separated the two germline ends. There are 14 residues in the CDR3. Germline loops: CDR1 SGDLS, CDR2 YYNGEE. Samples of adjacent lung (free of atypia) were collected at least 2 cm from the tumor margin. In the case of this clone: What it binds is unknown.

Findings and limits, study-wide: The study linked higher blood T cell density to longer overall survival. Of the top 100 tumor clones, median around 50 were in adjacent lung, some 30 among its top 100. Uninvolved adjacent lung had more T cell clonality than any other tissue, topping tumor.

This TCR derives from a male donor at least 60 years old with stage I squamous cell lung carcinoma. The chain is built from TRBV9 and TRBJ2-7; D is possibly TRBD2 (5 bases). The sample here was normal lung tissue next to the tumor, taken before any cancer treatment. CDR3 nucleotides: TGTGCCAGCAGCCCCCCTGAGGGATCCTACGAGCAGTACTTC. Its translation is CASSPPEGSYEQYF.